The 25 T cell receptor beta chains listed next were all sequenced from one sample in a study of CD8+ T cells in alopecia areata. A sort of pooled cutaneous lymph node cells used CD4, CD8alpha, NKG2D, NKG2ACE and other stains. Investigators isolated RNA and reverse transcribed it into cDNA to act as the sequencing template. Some clones are missing from TCRdb's copy, which holds only in-frame ones; the method was immunoSEQ multiplex PCR. The sample gives 270,000 or so clones, none seen only once, and the top ten clones hold roughly 1.2%. Material for sequencing was CD4+ T cells sorted from a lymph node. The receptors were gathered from a C3H/HeJ mouse with alopecia areata. For this strain, the MHC haplotype corresponds to H2-k.

This clone showed up just a few times. Gene labels here are mouse ones. The read terminates 4 residues before the CDR3 end, so the remaining end is supplied by the germline J gene. V gene TRBV14 combines with J gene TRBJ2-5; TRBD1 might be the D (6 bases). The CDR3 has 17 residues. V gave up 2 bases and J gave up 2 bases, with 18 bases separating them. Germline V gene lookup returns CDR1 SGHDT and CDR2 FRDEAV. The sequenced part of the CDR3 DNA is TGTGCCAGCAGTTTAATTAGGGCAGGGGCCCTCCAAGAC. Translation gives CASSLIRAGALQD. The entire CDR3 protein reads CASSLIRAGALQDTQYF.

This clone was detected a few times. These gene names are mouse names. The read comes to an end 4 residues before the CDR3 does, leaving the germline J gene to fill in the end. Other nucleotide sequences in the sample specify the same CDR3. The chain has TRBV13-1 and TRBJ2-7; 9 positions agree with TRBD1. The CDR3 runs 15 residues. CDR1 and CDR2 (germline): NSHNY, SYGAGN. CDR3 DNA, as far as it was read: TGTGCCAGCAGTGGTACAGGGGGCGCGGGGTAT. Encoded protein: CASSGTGGAGY. The full CDR3 is CASSGTGGAGYEQYF.

In its sample, this clone was seen a few times. Gene names are mouse gene names. The read finishes 4 residues shy of the CDR3 end, and the germline J gene is used to complete it. Within the sample, other DNA sequences also encode this same CDR3. The chain links TRBV13-1 to TRBJ2-5; 10 bases map to TRBD2. This CDR3 spans 14 amino acids. Germline CDR1 reads NSHNY; CDR2 reads SYGAGN. J lost 3 bases, V lost 4 bases, and 2 bases had no gene match. CDR3 protein: CASSPLGGQDTQYF. CDR3 DNA, as far as it was read: TGTGCCAGCAGTCCACTGGGGGGGCAAGAC.

This clone appeared a few times. These gene names are mouse names. The CDR3 end lies 4 residues beyond the end of the read and is filled in from the germline J gene. The chain employs TRBV31 and TRBJ2-3; TRBD2 is a possible D gene (6 bases). The V end lost 3 bases, the J end lost 0 bases, and 10 bases lay between the germline ends. CDR3 size: 14 residues. Germline loops: CDR1 GKSSPN, CDR2 SITVG. The sequenced CDR3 bases are TGTGCCTGGAGCGGACTGCTCAGTGCAGAA. It translates to CAWSGLLSAE. In full, the CDR3 is CAWSGLLSAETLYF.

This clone was counted a few times. The gene names here belong to mouse. Read coverage stops 4 residues before the CDR3 terminus; the germline J gene supplies the remainder. The chain has TRBV14 and TRBJ2-5; 8 bases match TRBD2. The V and J ends lost 6 bases and 3 bases, in that order; junction bases with no gene match: 3. The CDR3 extends over 13 amino acids. Germline CDR1 is SGHDT and CDR2 is FRDEAV. Incomplete CDR3 DNA: TGTGCCAGCATAGGGACTGGACAAGAC. Translating it yields CASIGTGQD. The full CDR3 is CASIGTGQDTQYF.

This clone was counted between two and nine times. Gene labels here are mouse ones. The CDR3 extends 4 residues past the end of the read, so its final part is completed from the germline J gene. The chain uses TRBV13-3 and TRBJ2-1; the match to TRBD1 covers 10 bases. Germline CDR1 NNHDY, CDR2 SYVADS. The CDR3 is 15 amino acids. J was trimmed by 5 bases and V by 1 base; bases with no gene match: 3. The CDR3 here is CASSDWGTGDAEQFF. The covered CDR3 bases are TGTGCCAGCAGTGATTGGGGGACAGGGGATGCT.

Remarks on this clone: Genes and germline come from the mouse. The read falls 4 residues short of the CDR3 end, and the missing part is taken from the germline J gene. The chain uses TRBV31 and TRBJ1-1, with 11 bases aligning to TRBD1. The germline CDR1 and CDR2 sequences are GKSSPN and SITVG. There are 16 residues in the CDR3. Germline trimming cut 3 bases from V and 3 bases from J; bases unmatched to any gene: 9. The CDR3 reads CAWSLRTGGADTEVFF. CDR3 bases read: TGTGCCTGGAGCCTTCGGACAGGGGGCGCGGACACA.

This clone was observed a few times. All gene names here are mouse names. The read ends 4 residues before the CDR3 terminus; that terminus is restored from the germline J gene. The chain is built from TRBV13-2 and TRBJ2-4; 9 positions agree with TRBD2. In germline, CDR1 is NNHNN, CDR2 SYGAGS (reference sequence). The CDR3 spans 14 residues. CDR3 DNA (partial): TGTGCCAGCGGTGAGCGACTGGGGGAAAAC. As protein: CASGERLGEN. The full CDR3 protein reads CASGERLGENTLYF.

As regards this clone: The listed genes are named as in mouse. CDR3 DNA, as far as it was read: TGTGCCTGGAGTCTAATTGGGGGGGGTTAT. It codes for CAWSLIGGGY. The entire CDR3 protein is CAWSLIGGGYEQYF. This chain uses TRBV31 with TRBJ2-7; 8 bases are a match to TRBD2. From the germline J gene comes the end of the CDR3, since the read stops 4 residues before it. The CDR3 spans 14 residues. Germline CDR1 is GKSSPN and CDR2 is SITVG. Full variable domain (remainder filled in from reference TRBV31 and TRBJ2-7): AQTIHQWPVAEIKAVGSPLSLGCTIKGKSSPNLYWYWQATGGTLQQLFYSITVGQVESVVQLNLSASRPKDDQFILSTEKLLLSHSGFYLCAWSLIGGGYEQYFGPGTRLTVL.

This clone was detected only a few times. The gene names given are mouse names. The read is 4 residues too short to cover the CDR3 end, so that end is filled in from the germline J gene. Other nucleotide sequences from this sample produce the same CDR3. V and J are TRBV5 and TRBJ1-1, with D perhaps matching TRBD1 (6 bases). CDR1 LGHNA and CDR2 YNLKQL come from the germline V gene (reference sequence). V was trimmed by 0 bases and J by 0 bases, leaving 8 bases between them. This CDR3 has 15 residues. The CDR3 spells CASSQEGTTNTEVFF. The sequenced part of the CDR3 DNA is TGTGCCAGCAGCCAAGAAGGGACAACAAACACA.

As for this clone: Here the gene names and germline are mouse. Read coverage stops 3 residues before the CDR3 terminus; the germline J gene supplies the remainder. This rearrangement joins TRBV13-2 to TRBJ1-6, with D possibly being TRBD1 (5 bases). TRBJ1-6 is classed as an ORF, of uncertain function. This CDR3 has 15 residues. Looked up from germline, CDR1 is NNHNN and CDR2 is SYGAGS (reference sequence). Trimming removed 2 bases at V and 7 bases at J, with 13 bases between. The DNA read from the CDR3 is TGTGCCAGCGGTGAGACGGACAAATCAAATTCGCCC. Translation: CASGETDKSNSP. From start to end, the CDR3 is CASGETDKSNSPLYF.

This clone was seen a handful of times. Mouse gene names and germline throughout. The sequenced fragment ends 4 residues before the CDR3 boundary, so the rest is inferred from the germline J gene. The V and J genes are TRBV13-1 and TRBJ2-3; D is possibly TRBD1 (5 bases). V was cut by 0 bases and J by 3 bases, with 11 bases left in between. The CDR3 runs 15 residues. Germline V gene lookup returns CDR1 NSHNY and CDR2 SYGAGN. The CDR3 DNA, read in part, is TGTGCCAGCAGTGATGTATCAGGGAAGGCAGAA. Its translation is CASSDVSGKAE. The entire CDR3 protein is CASSDVSGKAETLYF.

This clone occurred a few times. The listed genes are named as in mouse. The read is 4 residues too short to cover the CDR3 end, so that end is filled in from the germline J gene. The J gene is TRBJ2-1, the V gene TRBV29; D is perhaps TRBD1 (5 bases). The length of the CDR3 is 13 residues. Germline loops: CDR1 MSHET, CDR2 SYDVDS. The sequenced part of the CDR3 DNA is TGTGCTAGCAGTTCCAGGGAGGGGGCT. Its translation is CASSSREGA. The whole CDR3 sequence is CASSSREGAEQFF.

This clone was observed a handful of times. The gene symbols are mouse symbols. The read finishes 4 residues shy of the CDR3 end, and the germline J gene is used to complete it. This specimen includes other DNA sequences encoding the same CDR3. The chain couples TRBV5 to TRBJ1-2, with 8 bases identical to TRBD1. The germline CDR1 and CDR2 sequences are LGHNA and YNLKQL (reference sequence). V lost 0 bases and J lost 3; bases outside the gene matches: 3. The CDR3 runs to 15 residues. CDR3 amino acids: CASSQEGQGYSDYTF. The DNA read from the CDR3 is TGTGCCAGCAGCCAAGAAGGACAGGGTTACTCC.

For this clone: Germline and genes here are mouse. The read ends 4 residues shy of where the CDR3 ends; the end is completed using the germline J gene. V is TRBV5 and J is TRBJ2-7, with a weak D call TRBD1 (5 bases). CDR3 length: 13 residues. V dropped 1 base and J dropped 3 bases, with 7 bases sitting between them. Germline V gene data show CDR1 as LGHNA and CDR2 as YNLKQL (reference sequence). Partial CDR3 DNA: TGTGCCAGCAGCCAAGTGGACAACTAT. Its protein product is CASSQVDNY. The whole CDR3 protein is CASSQVDNYEQYF.

Worth noting for this clone: Genes here carry mouse names. The missing CDR3 end, 4 residues past where the read stops, is filled in from the germline J gene. The sample holds other DNA sequences that translate to the same CDR3. The chain has TRBV5 and TRBJ2-7; possible D gene TRBD1, 6 bases. The CDR3 loop spans 14 amino acids. From germline, CDR1 is LGHNA and CDR2 YNLKQL (reference sequence). V gave up 2 bases and J gave up 0 bases, with 8 bases separating them. CDR3 bases read: TGTGCCAGCAGCCAACGGGACATCTCCTAT. This codes for CASSQRDISY. The whole CDR3 protein reads CASSQRDISYEQYF.

Turning to this clone: Genes and germline come from the mouse. The sequenced fragment ends 3 residues before the CDR3 boundary, so the rest is inferred from the germline J gene. V and J are TRBV5 and TRBJ1-6; 10 bases line up with TRBD1. TRBJ1-6 is sorted into the ORF group, with uncertain function. V shed 6 bases and J 7 bases; nucleotides not matched to a gene: 9. In germline, CDR1 is LGHNA, CDR2 YNLKQL (reference sequence). This CDR3 region has 16 residues. The part of the CDR3 DNA that was read is TGTGCCAGCAGGAAGTTGGGGACAGGGGTGAATTCGCCC. Amino acids: CASRKLGTGVNSP. The complete CDR3 protein is CASRKLGTGVNSPLYF.

This clone was counted between two and nine times. Germline and genes: mouse. The observed sequence ends 4 residues before the CDR3 terminus, with the missing tail filled in from the germline J gene. The chain employs TRBV1 and TRBJ2-3, with a tentative D call TRBD1 (6 bases). CDR3 length equals 15 residues. The V end was cut by 5 bases, the J end by 0 bases, with 12 bases between. Germline CDR1 NSQYPW, CDR2 LRSPGD (reference sequence). CDR3 protein: CTCSTGTPSAETLYF. The part of the CDR3 DNA that was read is TGCACCTGCAGTACCGGGACACCTAGTGCAGAA.

This clone has a handful of counts. The germline and genes are mouse ones. The CDR3 goes on 4 residues after the read ends, and that part is filled in from the germline J gene. The chain links TRBV31 to TRBJ1-2, with D possibly being TRBD1 (6 bases). V shed 1 base and J shed 3 bases, with 15 bases lying between them. This CDR3 spans 15 amino acids. CDR1 is GKSSPN, CDR2 SITVG, per germline. CDR3 bases read: TGTGCCTGGAGTCCTTATTTGGGGGGCGACTCC. This translates into CAWSPYLGGDS. The complete CDR3 protein is CAWSPYLGGDSDYTF.

There are a few counts of this clone. Mouse names are used for the genes. This CDR3 is also generated by other DNA sequences in the sample. The covered CDR3 bases are TGCACCTGCAGTGCAGGCTGGGGGGGCGCAGAC. Amino acid sequence: CTCSAGWGGAD. The whole CDR3 region reads CTCSAGWGGADTQYF. This rearrangement joins TRBV1 to TRBJ2-5; 10 positions match TRBD2. The CDR3 end is not reached by the read, which stops 4 residues before it; the germline J gene fills it in. Germline CDR1 is NSQYPW and CDR2 is LRSPGD (reference sequence). The CDR3 has 15 amino acids.

This clone turned up a few times. The gene names given are mouse names. The read finishes 4 residues shy of the CDR3 end, and the germline J gene is used to complete it. The sample carries other DNA sequences with the same CDR3. The rearrangement links TRBV13-3 to TRBJ1-1, with D perhaps matching TRBD1 (6 bases). CDR1 NNHDY and CDR2 SYVADS come from the germline V gene. V lost 5 bases and J lost 1, with 9 bases in between. The CDR3 covers 13 residues. The part of the CDR3 DNA that was read is TGTGCCAGCAGGCCGGGACAAAACACA. As protein: CASRPGQNT. The entire CDR3 reads CASRPGQNTEVFF.

In regard to this clone: Mouse germline and gene names are used. The read finishes 4 residues shy of the CDR3 end, and the germline J gene is used to complete it. J is TRBJ2-7 and V is TRBV13-1; 7 nucleotides line up with TRBD2. This CDR3 has 15 residues. Trimming took 3 bases from V and 0 from J; bases not matched to a gene: 6. Per the germline V gene, CDR1 is NSHNY and CDR2 is SYGAGN. The CDR3 region is CASSGVGGSSYEQYF. The sequenced CDR3 bases are TGTGCCAGCAGTGGGGTTGGGGGGAGCTCCTAT.

The sample holds a few counts of this clone. Mouse germline and gene names are used. The read is 4 residues too short to cover the CDR3 end, so that end is filled in from the germline J gene. The genes are TRBV19 and TRBJ2-3, with D possibly being TRBD2 (6 bases). This CDR3 is 15 amino acids long. The germline V gene encodes CDR1 FNHDT and CDR2 SITEND (reference sequence). V shed 5 bases and J shed 0 bases, with 13 bases lying between them. CDR3 in amino acids: CASSGLLPSAETLYF. CDR3 DNA (partial): TGTGCCAGCAGCGGACTGCTCCCCAGTGCAGAA.

This clone was seen more than once but under ten times. The germline and genes are mouse ones. The read stops 4 residues short of the end of the CDR3; the missing end is completed from the germline J gene. The chain is built from TRBV13-1 and TRBJ2-2; TRBD2 matches 7 bases. This CDR3 spans 15 amino acids. Looked up from germline, CDR1 is NSHNY and CDR2 is SYGAGN. V lost 5 bases, J lost 0 bases, and 4 bases stayed unmatched. The sequenced CDR3 bases are TGTGCCAGCAGGCTGGGGGTAGCAAACACCGGG. This encodes CASRLGVANTG. The whole CDR3 sequence is CASRLGVANTGQLYF.

To note about this clone: Gene names denote mouse genes. The observed sequence ends 4 residues before the CDR3 terminus, with the missing tail filled in from the germline J gene. The V gene is TRBV1, the J gene TRBJ2-1; TRBD1 matches 7 bases. The trim removed 3 bases at V and 6 bases at J, leaving 2 bases unmatched. This CDR3 has 13 residues. Per the germline V gene, CDR1 is NSQYPW and CDR2 is LRSPGD (reference sequence). Here the CDR3 reads CTCSATGSAEQFF. CDR3 bases read: TGCACCTGCAGTGCGACAGGGAGTGCT.